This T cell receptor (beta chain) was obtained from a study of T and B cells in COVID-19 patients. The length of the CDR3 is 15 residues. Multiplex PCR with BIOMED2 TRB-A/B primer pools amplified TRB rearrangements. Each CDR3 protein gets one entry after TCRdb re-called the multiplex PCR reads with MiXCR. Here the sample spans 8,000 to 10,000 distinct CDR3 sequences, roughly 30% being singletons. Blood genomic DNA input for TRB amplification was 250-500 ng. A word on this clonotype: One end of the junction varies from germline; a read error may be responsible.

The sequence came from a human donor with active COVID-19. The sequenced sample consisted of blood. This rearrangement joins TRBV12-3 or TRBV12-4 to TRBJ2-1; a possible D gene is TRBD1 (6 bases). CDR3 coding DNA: TGCGCCAGCAGTGTATCTGTACAGGGTCTGCATGAGCAGTTCTTC. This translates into CASSVSVQGLHEQFF.